These 30 T cell receptor beta chains share one sample of origin, sequenced in a study of cytomegalovirus exposure and HLA in healthy donors. Amplification used 60 Vbeta primers and 13 Jbeta primers. Method: immunoSEQ multiplex PCR; TCRdb's copy keeps in-frame clones and lacks some. This sample has roughly 120,000 clones, with 77% found just once. The sequenced sample was PBMCs. Receptor source: a woman aged 40 to 49 in good health and CMV-seropositive.

In this sample, this clone turned up a few times. This chain links TRBV30 with TRBJ2-1; D might be TRBD2 (6 bases). The CDR3 has 12 amino acids. V was trimmed by 1 base and J by 6 bases, leaving 7 bases between them. Germline loops: CDR1 GTSNPN, CDR2 SVGIG (reference sequence). The CDR3 loop is CAWSGSGNEQFF. The CDR3 DNA is TGTGCCTGGAGTGGTAGCGGCAATGAGCAGTTCTTC. The whole variable domain, remainder taken from reference TRBV30 and TRBJ2-1, is SQTIHQWPATLVQPVGSPLSLECTVEGTSNPNLYWYRQAAGRGLQLLFYSVGIGQISSEVPQNLSASRPQDRQFILSSKKLLLSDSGFYLCAWSGSGNEQFFGPGTRLTVL.

The J gene is TRBJ2-3, the V gene TRBV5-1; 9 nucleotides match TRBD1. With 0 bases clipped from V and 7 bases from J, the junction kept 6 bases outside the gene matches. Germline V gene lookup returns CDR1 SGHRS and CDR2 YFSETQ. The length of the CDR3 is 15 residues. CDR3 coding DNA: TGCGCCAGCAGCTTGGCCAACAGGGGGCTGAATACGCAGTATTTT. Its protein is CASSLANRGLNTQYF.

The rearrangement joins TRBV19 to TRBJ1-2; 9 nucleotides agree with TRBD1. The CDR3 covers 14 residues. In germline, CDR1 is LNHDA, CDR2 SQIVND (reference sequence). Losses at the gene ends were 8 bases for V and 8 bases for J; bases not matched to a gene: 12. CDR3 bases: TGTGCCAGTTCCGGTGACAGGGGGATCTTGGGCTACACCTTC. It translates to CASSGDRGILGYTF.

This clone showed up just a few times. The chain couples TRBV4-1 to TRBJ1-5; D unresolved. Germline lookup yields CDR1 MGHRA and CDR2 YSYEKL. This CDR3 has 14 amino acids. V lost 4 bases and J 5 bases, leaving 12 bases between the germline ends. The CDR3 loop is CASSRRRVDQPQHF. CDR3 sequence (DNA): TGCGCCAGCAGCCGTCGGCGGGTAGATCAGCCCCAGCATTTT.

The count of this clone is one. The chain uses TRBV28 and TRBJ2-2; possibly TRBD2 for D (6 bases). Trimming stripped 7 bases from V and 1 base from J, with 19 bases between. Per germline, CDR1 MDHEN and CDR2 SYDVKM. The CDR3 covers 17 residues. For the CDR3, the DNA is TGTGCCAGCACCGCGCCTTTTAGCGGCCGGAACACCGGGGAGCTGTTTTTT. Translated, it gives CASTAPFSGRNTGELFF.

There are a few counts of this clone. The chain has TRBV11-2 and TRBJ2-1; 9 bases agree with TRBD1. Germline assignment: CDR1 SGHAT and CDR2 FQNNGV. The junction had 14 bases not matched to a gene; V was cut back by 4 bases and J by 7 bases. The CDR3 has 17 amino acids. CDR3 region: CASSSLNRWTGENEQFF. The CDR3 nucleotides read TGTGCCAGCAGCTCCCTAAATCGTTGGACAGGGGAGAATGAGCAGTTCTTC.

The rearrangement uses TRBV5-1 and TRBJ2-7, with TRBD1 identical over 8 bases. Germline V gene sequence: CDR1 SGHRS, CDR2 YFSETQ. The length of the CDR3 is 14 residues. V shed 4 bases, J shed 5 bases, and the junction held 8 bases outside the gene matches. CDR3 region: CASSPRDRSNEQYF. The DNA for the CDR3 is TGCGCCAGCAGCCCTCGGGACAGGTCGAACGAGCAGTACTTC. Supplemented by reference TRBV5-1 and TRBJ2-7, the full variable domain reads KAGVTQTPRYLIKTRGQQVTLSCSPISGHRSVSWYQQTPGQGLQFLFEYFSETQRNKGNFPGRFSGRQFSNSRSEMNVSTLELGDSALYLCASSPRDRSNEQYFGPGTRLTVT.

V and J are TRBV28 and TRBJ2-2; weak D call: TRBD1 (7 bases). CDR1 is MDHEN and CDR2 is SYDVKM in the germline V gene. With 6 bases removed from V and 2 bases from J, the gap between germline ends came to 16 bases. The CDR3 is 16 residues long. CDR3 protein: CASRTAGQTNTGELFF. DNA for the CDR3: TGTGCCAGCAGAACCGCGGGACAGACTAACACCGGGGAGCTGTTTTTT.

The CDR3 sequence: CASSLDGDTQYF. DNA for the CDR3: TGTGCCAGCAGCTTGGACGGGGATACGCAGTATTTT. The chain uses TRBV5-5 and TRBJ2-3; unclear D gene. This CDR3 is built from 12 residues. Per germline, CDR1 SGHKS and CDR2 YYEKEE (reference sequence). V was trimmed by 0 bases and J by 6 bases, leaving 5 bases between them.

The CDR3 spells CASSLVKARSSYEQYF. CDR3 sequence (DNA): TGTGCCAGCAGCTTGGTGAAGGCACGGAGCTCCTACGAGCAGTACTTC. J is TRBJ2-7 and V is TRBV5-6; no clear D. CDR1 SGHDT and CDR2 YYEEEE come from the germline V gene. The CDR3 has 16 residues. Trimming left V 0 bases short and J 0 bases short, with 13 bases between.

In its sample, this clone was seen once. The genes are TRBV28 and TRBJ1-2; D gene ambiguous. The germline V gene has CDR1 MDHEN and CDR2 SYDVKM. With 6 bases removed from V and 2 bases from J, the gap between germline ends came to 13 bases. The CDR3 spans 14 residues. CDR3 sequence (DNA): TGTGCCAGCAGATCCGCCGACATCAACTATGGCTACACCTTC. It encodes CASRSADINYGYTF.

The CDR3 loop reads CASSARNTNYGYTF. The DNA for the CDR3 is TGTGCCAGTAGTGCCAGAAACACTAACTATGGCTACACCTTC. V gene TRBV19 combines with J gene TRBJ1-2; unclear D gene. Per the germline V gene, CDR1 is LNHDA and CDR2 is SQIVND (reference sequence). V lost 5 bases, J lost 0 bases, and 10 bases lay in between. The CDR3 is made up of 14 amino acids. The complete variable domain, with remaining parts taken from reference TRBV19 and TRBJ1-2, reads DGGITQSPKYLFRKEGQNVTLSCEQNLNHDAMYWYRQDPGQGLRLIYYSQIVNDFQKGDIAEGYSVSREKKESFPLTVTSAQKNPTAFYLCASSARNTNYGYTFGSGTRLTVV.

The chain joins TRBV9 to TRBJ2-1; TRBD1 matches at 7 bases. The CDR3 runs to 15 residues. Germline-derived CDR1 and CDR2 are SGDLS and YYNGEE. The V gene end was trimmed by 0 bases and the J gene end by 7 bases; junction bases not matched to a gene: 7. The CDR3 nucleotides read TGTGCCAGCAGCGTAGGCCAGACAGGGAAGAATGAGCAGTTCTTC. Protein product: CASSVGQTGKNEQFF.

The V call is TRBV6-1, the J call TRBJ2-7; TRBD1 aligns across 7 bases. The CDR3 loop spans 14 amino acids. J gave up 4 bases and V 10 bases, and 13 bases lay outside the gene matches. The germline gives CDR1 MNHNS, CDR2 SASEGT. The CDR3 DNA reads TGTGCCACCGCTTGGCAGGGGGATTTATACGAGCAGTACTTC. Translated: CATAWQGDLYEQYF.

CDR3 nucleotide sequence: TGTGCCAGCAGTTTAGGGACAGCCCTTGAAGCTTTCTTT. Translating it yields CASSLGTALEAFF. The rearrangement uses TRBV28 and TRBJ1-1; 7 bases align to TRBD1. The germline gives CDR1 MDHEN, CDR2 SYDVKM. J lost 7 bases, V lost 2 bases, and 4 bases had no gene match. This CDR3 contains 13 residues.

Comment on this clone: Mismatch with germline at one junction end may stem from a read error. This chain uses TRBV7-9 with TRBJ2-7; TRBD2 matches at 8 bases. CDR1 SEHNR and CDR2 FQNEAQ come from the germline V gene (reference sequence). The CDR3 spans 17 residues. CDR3 sequence reads: CSSSLVGSGKSSYEQYF. For the CDR3, the DNA is TGTTCCAGCAGCTTAGTTGGTAGCGGGAAGAGCTCCTACGAGCAGTACTTC.

This clone occurred once. The CDR3 bases are TGCGCCAGCAGATCCCCCGCCGGGGATGGCTACACCTTC. It is translated as CASRSPAGDGYTF. This chain connects TRBV5-1 to TRBJ1-2; D is ambiguous. Per germline, CDR1 SGHRS and CDR2 YFSETQ. The CDR3 loop spans 13 amino acids. Trimming took off 5 bases at V and 6 bases at J, with 14 bases between the two ends.

In its sample, this clone was seen once. The chain is built from TRBV19 and TRBJ2-5; D gene uncertain. The CDR3 contains 14 residues. Per the germline V gene, CDR1 is LNHDA and CDR2 is SQIVND (reference sequence). V lost 4 bases and J 1 base, leaving 10 bases between the germline ends. CDR3 sequence reads: CASSTRRSQETQYF. The CDR3 coding sequence is TGTGCCAGTAGTACCAGGCGTTCCCAAGAGACCCAGTACTTC.

Note on this clone: The same CDR3 can be traced to other DNA sequences in this sample. CDR3 in DNA: TGTGCCAGCAGTGAGCAGGGCTACACCGGGGAGCTGTTTTTT. Translation gives CASSEQGYTGELFF. This chain uses TRBV2 with TRBJ2-2, with D possibly matching TRBD1 (5 bases). The CDR3 runs to 14 residues. The germline V and J ends were trimmed by 3 bases and 3 bases, with 8 bases remaining between them. Germline assignment: CDR1 SNHLY and CDR2 FYNNEI. The whole variable domain, remainder taken from reference TRBV2 and TRBJ2-2, is EPEVTQTPSHQVTQMGQEVILRCVPISNHLYFYWYRQILGQKVEFLVSFYNNEISEKSEIFDDQFSVERPDGSNFTLKIRSTKLEDSAMYFCASSEQGYTGELFFGEGSRLTVL.

The chain employs TRBV7-2 and TRBJ1-6; the match to TRBD1 covers 9 bases. The V gene's germline CDR1 is SGHTA and CDR2 FQGNSA. The CDR3 totals 14 residues. The junction had 5 bases not matched to a gene; V was cut back by 2 bases and J by 12 bases. CDR3 nucleotides: TGTGCCAGCAGCTTAAAGGGACAGGGAATACCCCTCCACTTT. It translates to CASSLKGQGIPLHF.

The chain recombines TRBV21-1 with TRBJ2-7; the table assigns TRBD2, which was not confirmed against the DNA. TRBV21-1 is given as a pseudogene. There are 16 residues in the CDR3. The CDR3 loop is CASSKGGLFSSYEQYF. The CDR3 nucleotides are TGTGCCAGCAGCAAAGGAGGTCTCTTTAGCTCCTACGAGCAGTACTTC.

This clone showed up just a few times. This sequence joins TRBV7-9 and TRBJ1-2, with a weak D call TRBD1 (5 bases). Germline-derived CDR1 and CDR2 are SEHNR and FQNEAQ (reference sequence). The length of the CDR3 is 15 residues. Between the trimmed V and J ends, which lost 4 bases and 3 bases, there was a span of 15 bases. The CDR3 region has the DNA TGTGCCAGCAGCTCCGACAGCGGGAAGGACTATGGCTACACCTTC. Amino acids: CASSSDSGKDYGYTF.

The genes are TRBV7-9 and TRBJ2-3, with 14 bases aligning to TRBD2. CDR3 size: 17 residues. Germline trimming cut 5 bases from V and 3 bases from J; bases unmatched to any gene: 7. CDR1 and CDR2 (germline): SEHNR, FQNEAQ (reference sequence). The DNA of the CDR3 is TGTGCCAGCAGCACCTCCGGGACTAGCGGGAGAACAGATACGCAGTATTTT. Translation: CASSTSGTSGRTDTQYF.

This clone occurred once. The chain uses TRBV4-1 and TRBJ2-3; 8 nucleotides line up with TRBD2. J lost 3 bases, V lost 4 bases, and 3 bases had no gene match. The germline V gene encodes CDR1 MGHRA and CDR2 YSYEKL. The CDR3 runs to 14 residues. The CDR3 DNA follows: TGCGCCAGCAGCCGGGCGGGAGGTACAGATACGCAGTATTTT. Amino acids: CASSRAGGTDTQYF.

V is TRBV5-4 and J is TRBJ1-4, with a tentative D call TRBD1 (6 bases). Trimming cost V 4 bases and J 5 bases, with 15 bases left between them. Looked up from germline, CDR1 is SGHNT and CDR2 is YYREEE (reference sequence). The CDR3 contains 15 residues. The chain's CDR3 is CASSQSQGSNEKLFF. For the CDR3, the DNA is TGTGCCAGCAGCCAATCACAGGGTTCGAATGAAAAACTGTTTTTT.

The V call is TRBV6-1, the J call TRBJ1-5; the D is unclear. The V end lost 6 bases, the J end lost 1 base, and 4 bases lay between the germline ends. CDR3 length: 12 amino acids. CDR1 MNHNS and CDR2 SASEGT come from the germline V gene. The CDR3 DNA sequence: TGTGCCAGCAGGGAGAGCAATCAGCCCCAGCATTTT. Translating gives CASRESNQPQHF.

The chain is built from TRBV18 and TRBJ1-1; D not certain. Germline CDR1 KGHSH, CDR2 LQKENI. The CDR3 totals 13 residues. V dropped 3 bases and J dropped 1 base, with 6 bases sitting between them. This CDR3 is CASSPPRNTEAFF. CDR3 DNA sequence: TGTGCCAGCTCACCCCCCCGGAACACTGAAGCTTTCTTT.

This chain connects TRBV10-2 to TRBJ2-6; 7 bases map to TRBD1. This CDR3 spans 18 amino acids. CDR1 and CDR2 from the germline V gene are WSHSY and SAAADI. Trimming at V came to 2 bases and at J to 4 bases, leaving 11 bases not matched to a gene. The CDR3 here is CASSEVRQGYSGANVLTF. The CDR3 DNA is TGCGCCAGCAGTGAGGTGCGACAGGGTTACTCCGGGGCCAACGTCCTGACTTTC.

This clone was recorded a few times. The chain has TRBV11-3 and TRBJ2-7, with no clear D. The CDR3 consists of 11 residues. CDR1 SGHNT and CDR2 YENEEA come from the germline V gene. V was clipped by 5 bases and J by 5 bases, with 7 bases between them. The CDR3 nucleotides read TGTGCCAGCAGCCTAACGAACGAGCAGTACTTC. Encoded protein: CASSLTNEQYF.

The chain joins TRBV29-1 to TRBJ2-6; the match to TRBD2 covers 7 bases. This CDR3 comprises 14 residues. Germline trimming cut 7 bases from V and 2 bases from J; bases unmatched to any gene: 5. Looked up from germline, CDR1 is SQVTM and CDR2 is ANQGSEA. CDR3 DNA sequence: TGCAGCGCCTTGGGAGGGGCTGGGGCCAACGTCCTGACTTTC. Translation gives CSALGGAGANVLTF.